These 6 T cell receptor beta chains originate from one sample sequenced in a study of vaccination and CD4 T cells after COVID-19. Time point defined: late sampling 161 to 241 days after vaccination in a few convalescent patients. TCRdb called the PCR reads again in MiXCR, with one record for every CDR3 protein. The table has about 29,000 distinct CDR3 sequences, about half seen once; the top ten hold 5% to 6.5%. This specimen consisted of CD4+ T cells from blood, obtained about 7 months after SARS-CoV-2 vaccination. The source of these receptors is a human donor who had recovered from COVID-19.

The chain links TRBV10-1 to TRBJ1-2, with D perhaps TRBD1 (5 bases). V shed 5 bases and J shed 5 bases, with 12 bases lying between them. Germline V lookup: CDR1 WNHNN, CDR2 SYGVQD (reference sequence). The CDR3 has 13 amino acids. The CDR3 region has the DNA TGCGCCAGCAGTCCGACAGAGTCATATGGCTACACCTTC. It yields the protein CASSPTESYGYTF.

This sequence joins TRBV7-9 and TRBJ2-3; unclear D gene. CDR3 length equals 13 residues. Germline V gene sequence: CDR1 SEHNR, CDR2 FQNEAQ (reference sequence). The V end was cut by 5 bases, the J end by 4 bases, with 10 bases between. DNA for the CDR3: TGTGCCAGCAGCACATCTTACGCAGATACGCAGTATTTT. Residues: CASSTSYADTQYF.

This clonotype has a handful of counts. The chain combines TRBV28 with TRBJ2-5, with D perhaps assigned TRBD1 or TRBD2 (5 bases each). Looked up from germline, CDR1 is MDHEN and CDR2 is SYDVKM. The V gene lost 3 bases and the J gene lost 2 bases, with 10 bases spanning the gap. The CDR3 sequence is 14 residues long. The chain's CDR3 is CASSFGGKQETQYF. CDR3 in DNA: TGTGCCAGCAGTTTTGGGGGTAAACAAGAGACCCAGTACTTC.

Only a few counts were recorded for this clonotype. The chain has TRBV6-1 and TRBJ1-1; no definite D call. Germline V gene sequence: CDR1 MNHNS, CDR2 SASEGT. The CDR3 has 14 amino acids. The ends were cut back, 1 base at V and 1 base at J, with 7 bases in the middle. The CDR3 spells CASSEGHRNTEAFF. CDR3 DNA: TGTGCCAGCAGTGAAGGACACAGGAACACTGAAGCTTTCTTT.

In nucleotides, the CDR3 is TGTGCCAGTAGGGGGACAGGGGTAGCCGGGGAGCTGTTTTTT. This sequence encodes CASRGTGVAGELFF. V gene TRBV19 combines with J gene TRBJ2-2; 10 nucleotides match TRBD1. There are 14 residues in the CDR3. In germline, CDR1 is LNHDA, CDR2 SQIVND (reference sequence). The V segment lost 6 bases and the J segment 6 bases; nucleotides outside the gene matches: 4.

The chain carries TRBV7-9 and TRBJ2-7; D is uncertain. CDR3 size: 11 residues. The V and J ends lost 5 bases and 3 bases respectively, with 5 bases between them. In germline, CDR1 is SEHNR, CDR2 FQNEAQ (reference sequence). The CDR3 protein is CASSDNYEQYF. The CDR3 bases are TGTGCCAGCAGCGACAACTACGAGCAGTACTTC.